Below, 6 T cell receptor beta chains from the same sample are listed, as sequenced in a study of OX40 agonist ivuxolimab in advanced cancers. Libraries were prepared by immunoSEQ multiplex PCR; TCRdb keeps only in-frame clonotypes and omits some of them. Among over 70,000 clones listed, 90% were seen once. The sample was CD4+ or CD8+ T cells sorted from blood, taken in a trial of the OX40 agonist ivuxolimab. Every receptor here comes from an adult with an advanced solid tumor such as melanoma, head and neck, liver or kidney cancer.

The chain recombines TRBV7-9 with TRBJ1-1; no reliable D call. Germline values: CDR1 SEHNR, CDR2 FQNEAQ (reference sequence). V lost 4 bases, J lost 4 bases, and 10 bases lay in between. The CDR3 has 13 residues. In DNA form, the CDR3 reads TGTGCCAGCAGCTGGGAAAGCGGCACTGAAGCTTTCTTT. It is translated as CASSWESGTEAFF.

V usage is TRBV19 and J usage is TRBJ1-1; D uncertain. The germline CDR1 and CDR2 sequences are LNHDA and SQIVND (reference sequence). This CDR3 has 11 residues. Trimming shortened V by 8 bases and J by 6 bases, and 10 bases separated the two germline ends. The CDR3, as DNA: TGTGCCAGTTTTGACTTCGCTGAAGCTTTCTTT. Protein: CASFDFAEAFF.

V and J are TRBV27 and TRBJ1-1; 8 bases map to TRBD1. The CDR3 runs 14 residues. CDR1 is MNHEY, CDR2 SMNVEV, per germline (reference sequence). V trimming: 5 bases; J trimming: 2 bases; junction bases outside the gene matches: 4. In DNA form, the CDR3 reads TGTGCCAGCAGTCGGGGGACAGGCAACACTGAAGCTTTCTTT. Its translation is CASSRGTGNTEAFF.

The chain carries TRBV5-1 and TRBJ1-1, with 9 nucleotides matching TRBD1. The ends lost 4 bases at V and 0 bases at J; junction bases unmatched: 7. Germline assignment: CDR1 SGHRS and CDR2 YFSETQ. This CDR3 is built from 16 residues. This CDR3 is CASSAGTGFLNTEAFF. The CDR3 DNA reads TGCGCCAGCAGCGCCGGGACAGGGTTTCTGAACACTGAAGCTTTCTTT. Together with reference TRBV5-1 and TRBJ1-1, the CDR3 gives the full variable domain: KAGVTQTPRYLIKTRGQQVTLSCSPISGHRSVSWYQQTPGQGLQFLFEYFSETQRNKGNFPGRFSGRQFSNSRSEMNVSTLELGDSALYLCASSAGTGFLNTEAFFGQGTRLTVV.

The chain joins TRBV30 to TRBJ1-6; possible D gene TRBD1, 5 bases. The CDR3 is 19 amino acids. V lost 2 bases and J lost 0, with 20 bases in between. CDR1 and CDR2 (germline): GTSNPN, SVGIG (reference sequence). This CDR3 reads CAWSPRKGSPLSYNSPLHF. CDR3 bases: TGTGCCTGGAGTCCCCGGAAGGGGTCTCCCCTCTCCTATAATTCACCCCTCCACTTT.

The chain carries TRBV6-1 and TRBJ1-5; weak D call: TRBD1 (5 bases). Germline CDR1 reads MNHNS; CDR2 reads SASEGT. The V end was cut by 7 bases, the J end by 5 bases, with 9 bases between. CDR3 length: 12 amino acids. The CDR3 here is CASTRDYQPQHF. Written as DNA, the CDR3 is TGTGCCAGCACCAGGGATTATCAGCCCCAGCATTTT.